This T cell receptor (beta chain) was captured by sequencing in a study of cytomegalovirus exposure and HLA in healthy donors. Whole-study results and caveats: According to an earlier analysis, most TCR beta V segments yielded productive rearrangements about 87% or about 30% of the time. An ancestry cluster, one associated with Asian ancestry, reportedly showed fewer N-insertions than the approximately 650-donor mean in a later analysis. Cytomegalovirus association was listed for about 180 TCR beta chains.

On this clone: Its antigen remains unknown.

Donors sampled were nominally healthy, though unrecorded immune exposures were likely. With 60 Vbeta and 13 Jbeta primers, the PCR was carried out. Clones were read by immunoSEQ multiplex PCR, and TCRdb kept only the in-frame ones, dropping some. The listing contains around 210,000 clones. Per the germline V gene, CDR1 is KGHSH and CDR2 is LQKENI. With 6 bases removed from V and 10 bases from J, the gap between germline ends came to 15 bases. The CDR3 consists of 12 residues. The J gene is TRBJ1-1, the V gene TRBV18; D is undetermined. The sample was PBMCs. The receptor's source is a girl between 2 and 10 years old in good health and CMV-seropositive. The CDR3 nucleotides are TGTGCCAGCTCGTCAACGGGGTTTGGAGCTTTCTTT. It yields the protein CASSSTGFGAFF.